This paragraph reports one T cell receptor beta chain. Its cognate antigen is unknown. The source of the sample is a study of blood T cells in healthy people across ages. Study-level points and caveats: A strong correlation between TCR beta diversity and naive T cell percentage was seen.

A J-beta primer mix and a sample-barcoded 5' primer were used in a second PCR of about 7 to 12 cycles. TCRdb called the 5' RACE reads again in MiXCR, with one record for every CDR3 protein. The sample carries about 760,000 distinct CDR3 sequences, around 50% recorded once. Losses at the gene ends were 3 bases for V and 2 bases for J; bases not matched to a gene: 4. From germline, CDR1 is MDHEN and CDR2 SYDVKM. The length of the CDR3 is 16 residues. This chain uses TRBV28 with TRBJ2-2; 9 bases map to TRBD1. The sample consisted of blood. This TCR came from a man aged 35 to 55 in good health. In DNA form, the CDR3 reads TGTGCCAGCAGTTTCCCGGGACAGGGAAACACCGGGGAGCTGTTTTTT. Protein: CASSFPGQGNTGELFF.